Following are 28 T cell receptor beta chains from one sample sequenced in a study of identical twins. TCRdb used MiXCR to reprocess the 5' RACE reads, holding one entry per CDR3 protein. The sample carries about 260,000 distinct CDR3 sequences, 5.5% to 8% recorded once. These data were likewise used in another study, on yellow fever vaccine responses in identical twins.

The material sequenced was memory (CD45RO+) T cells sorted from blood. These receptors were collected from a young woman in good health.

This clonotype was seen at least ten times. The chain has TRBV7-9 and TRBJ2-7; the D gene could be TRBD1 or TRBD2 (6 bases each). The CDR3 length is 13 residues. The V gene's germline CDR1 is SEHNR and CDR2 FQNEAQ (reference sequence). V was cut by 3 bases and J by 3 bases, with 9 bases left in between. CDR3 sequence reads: CASSFGGGYEQYV. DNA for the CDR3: TGTGCCAGCAGCTTTGGAGGGGGCTACGAGCAGTACGTC.

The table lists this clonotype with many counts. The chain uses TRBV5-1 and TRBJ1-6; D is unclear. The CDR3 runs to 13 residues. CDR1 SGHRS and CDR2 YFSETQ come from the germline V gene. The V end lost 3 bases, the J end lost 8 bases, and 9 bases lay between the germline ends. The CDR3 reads CASSSGGDSPLHF. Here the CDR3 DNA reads TGCGCCAGCAGCTCGGGTGGGGATTCACCCCTCCACTTT.

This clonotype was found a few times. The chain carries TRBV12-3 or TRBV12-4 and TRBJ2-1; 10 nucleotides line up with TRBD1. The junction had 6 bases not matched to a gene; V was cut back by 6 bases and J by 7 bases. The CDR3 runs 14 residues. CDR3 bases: TGTGCCAGCAGGGGACAGGGGAGGAATAATGAGCAGTTCTTC. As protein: CASRGQGRNNEQFF.

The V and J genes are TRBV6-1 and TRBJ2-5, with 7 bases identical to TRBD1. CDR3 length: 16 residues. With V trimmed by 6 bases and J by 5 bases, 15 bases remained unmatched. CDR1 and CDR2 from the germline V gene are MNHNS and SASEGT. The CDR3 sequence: CASSQPMTGRWETQYF. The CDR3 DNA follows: TGTGCCAGCAGCCAGCCCATGACAGGGCGTTGGGAGACCCAGTACTTC.

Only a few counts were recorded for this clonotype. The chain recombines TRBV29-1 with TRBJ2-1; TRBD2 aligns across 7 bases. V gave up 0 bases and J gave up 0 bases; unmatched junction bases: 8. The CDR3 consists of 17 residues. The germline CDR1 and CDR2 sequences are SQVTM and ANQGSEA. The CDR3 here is CSVEDRGREASYNEQFF. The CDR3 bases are TGCAGCGTTGAAGATCGGGGTCGGGAGGCCTCCTACAATGAGCAGTTCTTC.

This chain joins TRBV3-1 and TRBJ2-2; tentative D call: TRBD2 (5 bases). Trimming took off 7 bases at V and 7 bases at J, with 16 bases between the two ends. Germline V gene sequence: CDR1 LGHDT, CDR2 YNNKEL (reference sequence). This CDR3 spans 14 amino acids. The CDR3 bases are TGTGCCAGCAAGTCTAGTGAGGGCCACGGGGAGCTGTTTTTT. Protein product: CASKSSEGHGELFF.

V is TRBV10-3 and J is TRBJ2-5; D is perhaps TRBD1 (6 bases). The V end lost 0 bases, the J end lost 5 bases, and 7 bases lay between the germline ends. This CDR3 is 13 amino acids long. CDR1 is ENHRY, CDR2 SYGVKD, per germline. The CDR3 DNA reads TGTGCCATCAGTGAGTCGGGGGCGGAGACCCAGTACTTC. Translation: CAISESGAETQYF.

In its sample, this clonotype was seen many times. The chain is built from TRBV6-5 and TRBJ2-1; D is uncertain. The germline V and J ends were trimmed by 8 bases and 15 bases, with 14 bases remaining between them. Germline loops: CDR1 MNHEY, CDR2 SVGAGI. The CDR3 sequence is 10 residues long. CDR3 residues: CASGISRVFF. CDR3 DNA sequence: TGTGCCAGCGGAATCTCTCGAGTGTTCTTC.

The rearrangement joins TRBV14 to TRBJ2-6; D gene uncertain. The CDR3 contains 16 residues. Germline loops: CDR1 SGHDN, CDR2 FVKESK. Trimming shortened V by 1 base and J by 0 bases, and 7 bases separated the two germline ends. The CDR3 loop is CASSQGLNSGANVLTF. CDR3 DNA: TGTGCCAGCAGCCAAGGGCTTAACTCTGGGGCCAACGTCCTGACTTTC.

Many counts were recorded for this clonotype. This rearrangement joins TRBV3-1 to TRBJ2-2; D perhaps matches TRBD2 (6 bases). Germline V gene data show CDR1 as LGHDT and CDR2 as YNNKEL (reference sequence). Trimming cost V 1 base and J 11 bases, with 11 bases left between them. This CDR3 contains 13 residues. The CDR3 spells CASSQGRAIELFF. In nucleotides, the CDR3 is TGTGCCAGCAGCCAAGGGAGGGCCATTGAGCTGTTTTTT.

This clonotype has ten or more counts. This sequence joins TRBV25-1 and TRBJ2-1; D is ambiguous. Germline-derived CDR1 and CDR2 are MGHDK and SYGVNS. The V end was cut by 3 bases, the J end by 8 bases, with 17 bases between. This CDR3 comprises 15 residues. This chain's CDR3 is CASSDQRELGDEQFF. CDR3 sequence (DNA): TGTGCCAGCAGTGATCAGAGAGAGCTAGGCGATGAGCAGTTCTTC.

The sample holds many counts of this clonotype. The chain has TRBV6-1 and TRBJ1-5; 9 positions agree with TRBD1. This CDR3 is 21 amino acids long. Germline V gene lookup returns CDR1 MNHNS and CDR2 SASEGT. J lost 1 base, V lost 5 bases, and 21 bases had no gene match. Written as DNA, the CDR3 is TGTGCCAGCAGTCAAATATATGACGCCTGGACAGGGGTAATGAGCAATCAGCCCCAGCATTTT. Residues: CASSQIYDAWTGVMSNQPQHF.

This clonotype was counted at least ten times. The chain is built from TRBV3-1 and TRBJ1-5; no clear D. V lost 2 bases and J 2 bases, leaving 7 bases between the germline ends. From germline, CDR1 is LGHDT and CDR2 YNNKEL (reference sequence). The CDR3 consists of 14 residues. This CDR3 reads CASSQSGGNQPQHF. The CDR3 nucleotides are TGTGCCAGCAGCCAAAGCGGGGGCAATCAGCCCCAGCATTTT.

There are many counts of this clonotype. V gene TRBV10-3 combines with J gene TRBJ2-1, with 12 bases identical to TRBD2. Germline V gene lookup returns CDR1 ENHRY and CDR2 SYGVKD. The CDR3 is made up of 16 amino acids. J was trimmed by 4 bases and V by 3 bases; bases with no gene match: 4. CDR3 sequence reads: CAISDPGLAGYNEQFF. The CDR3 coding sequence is TGTGCCATCAGTGACCCCGGACTAGCGGGATACAATGAGCAGTTCTTC.

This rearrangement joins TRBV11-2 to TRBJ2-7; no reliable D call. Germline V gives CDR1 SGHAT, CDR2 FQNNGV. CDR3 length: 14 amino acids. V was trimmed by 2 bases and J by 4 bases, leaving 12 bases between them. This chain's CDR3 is CASSLQNGPYEQYV. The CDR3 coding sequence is TGTGCCAGCAGCTTACAGAACGGGCCTTACGAGCAGTACGTC.

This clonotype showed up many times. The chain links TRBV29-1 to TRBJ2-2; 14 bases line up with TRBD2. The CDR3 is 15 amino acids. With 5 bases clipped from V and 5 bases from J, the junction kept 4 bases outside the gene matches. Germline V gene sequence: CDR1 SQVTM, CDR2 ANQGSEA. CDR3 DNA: TGCAGCGTTCTGACTAGCGGGAGGGTAACCGGGGAGCTGTTTTTT. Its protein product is CSVLTSGRVTGELFF.

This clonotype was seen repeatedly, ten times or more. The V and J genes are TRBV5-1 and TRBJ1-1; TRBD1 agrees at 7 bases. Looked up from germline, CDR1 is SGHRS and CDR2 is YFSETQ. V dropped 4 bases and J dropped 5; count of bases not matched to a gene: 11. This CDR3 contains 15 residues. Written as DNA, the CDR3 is TGCGCCAGCAGCCCGACAGGGCCCCCCTTGACTGAAGCTTTCTTT. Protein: CASSPTGPPLTEAFF.

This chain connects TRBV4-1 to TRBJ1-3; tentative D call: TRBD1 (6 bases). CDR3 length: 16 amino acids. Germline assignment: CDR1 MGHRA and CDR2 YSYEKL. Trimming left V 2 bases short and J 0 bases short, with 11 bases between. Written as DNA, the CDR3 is TGCGCCAGCAGCCAATTAACAGGGATCTCTGGAAACACCATATATTTT. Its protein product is CASSQLTGISGNTIYF.

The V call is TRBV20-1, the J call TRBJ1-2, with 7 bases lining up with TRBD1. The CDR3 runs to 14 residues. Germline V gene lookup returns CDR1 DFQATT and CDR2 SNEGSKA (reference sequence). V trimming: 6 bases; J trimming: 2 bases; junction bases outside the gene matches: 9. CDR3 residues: CSASYATGNYGYTF. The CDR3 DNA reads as TGCAGTGCAAGCTACGCGACAGGGAACTATGGCTACACCTTC.

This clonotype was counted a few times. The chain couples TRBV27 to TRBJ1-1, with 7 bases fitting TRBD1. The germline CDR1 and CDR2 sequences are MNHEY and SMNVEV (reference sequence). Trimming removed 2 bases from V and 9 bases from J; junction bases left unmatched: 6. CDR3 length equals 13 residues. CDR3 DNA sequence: TGTGCCAGCAGTTTAGAGACAGGGTCGAAAGCTTTCTTT. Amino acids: CASSLETGSKAFF.

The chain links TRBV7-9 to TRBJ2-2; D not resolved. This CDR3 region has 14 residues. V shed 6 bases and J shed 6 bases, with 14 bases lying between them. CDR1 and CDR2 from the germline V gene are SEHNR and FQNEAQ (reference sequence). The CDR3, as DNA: TGTGCCAGCAGGTTGGAGATTCTGGCCGGGGAGCTGTTTTTT. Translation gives CASRLEILAGELFF. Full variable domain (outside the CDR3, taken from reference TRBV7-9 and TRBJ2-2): DTGVSQNPRHKITKRGQNVTFRCDPISEHNRLYWYRQTLGQGPEFLTYFQNEAQLEKSRLLSDRFSAERPKGSFSTLEIQRTEQGDSAMYLCASRLEILAGELFFGEGSRLTVL.

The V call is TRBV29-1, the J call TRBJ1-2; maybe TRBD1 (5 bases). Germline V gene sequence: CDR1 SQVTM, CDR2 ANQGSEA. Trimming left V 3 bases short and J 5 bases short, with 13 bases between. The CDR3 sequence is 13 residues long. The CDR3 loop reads CSVDRGTPYGYTF. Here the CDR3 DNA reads TGCAGCGTTGATCGGGGGACCCCATATGGCTACACCTTC. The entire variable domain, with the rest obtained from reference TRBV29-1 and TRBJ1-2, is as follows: SAVISQKPSRDICQRGTSLTIQCQVDSQVTMMFWYRQQPGQSLTLIATANQGSEATYESGFVIDKFPISRPNLTFSTLTVSNMSPEDSSIYLCSVDRGTPYGYTFGSGTRLTVV.

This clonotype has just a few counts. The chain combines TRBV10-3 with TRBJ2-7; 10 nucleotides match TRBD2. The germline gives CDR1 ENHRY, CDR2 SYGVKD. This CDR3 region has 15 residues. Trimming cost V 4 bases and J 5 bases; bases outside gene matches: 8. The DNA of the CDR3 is TGTGCCATCAGTGCGAGCGGGAGGGACGGAGACGAGCAGTACTTC. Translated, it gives CAISASGRDGDEQYF.

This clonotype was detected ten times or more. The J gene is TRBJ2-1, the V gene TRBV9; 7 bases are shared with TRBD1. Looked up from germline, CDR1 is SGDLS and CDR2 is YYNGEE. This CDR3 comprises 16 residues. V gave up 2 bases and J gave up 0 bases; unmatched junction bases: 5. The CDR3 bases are TGTGCCAGCAGCGTTGACAGGGAGAGCTCCTACAATGAGCAGTTCTTC. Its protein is CASSVDRESSYNEQFF.

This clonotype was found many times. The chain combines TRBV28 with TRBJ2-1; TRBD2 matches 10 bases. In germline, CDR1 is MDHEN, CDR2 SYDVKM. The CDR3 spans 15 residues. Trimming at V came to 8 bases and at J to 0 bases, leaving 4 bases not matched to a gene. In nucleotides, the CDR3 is TGTGCCAGCCGCGCTAGCGGGAGCTCCTACAATGAGCAGTTCTTC. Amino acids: CASRASGSSYNEQFF.

Here the CDR3 reads CASSQIRLSEQYF. The DNA of the CDR3 is TGTGCCAGCAGCCAGATTCGGCTTTCTGAGCAGTACTTC. The chain is built from TRBV3-1 and TRBJ2-7, with unresolved D. The CDR3 is 13 residues long. V lost 3 bases to trimming and J lost 7 bases, with 13 bases between them. Germline values: CDR1 LGHDT, CDR2 YNNKEL (reference sequence).

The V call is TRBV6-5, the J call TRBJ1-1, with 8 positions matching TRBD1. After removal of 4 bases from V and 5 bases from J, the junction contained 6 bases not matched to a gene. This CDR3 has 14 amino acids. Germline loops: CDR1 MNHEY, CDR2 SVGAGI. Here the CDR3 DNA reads TGTGCCAGCAGTTCGACAGGGGAGGCGACTGAAGCTTTCTTT. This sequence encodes CASSSTGEATEAFF.

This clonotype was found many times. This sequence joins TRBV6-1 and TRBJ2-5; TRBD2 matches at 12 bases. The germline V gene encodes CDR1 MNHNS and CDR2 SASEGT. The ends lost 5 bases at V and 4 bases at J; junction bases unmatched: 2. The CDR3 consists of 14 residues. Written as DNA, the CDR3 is TGTGCCAGCAGTACGGGACTAGCGGGAGAGACCCAGTACTTC. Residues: CASSTGLAGETQYF.